This T cell receptor (beta chain) was identified in a study of blood T cell repertoires in COVID-19. The CDR3 consists of 22 residues. Produced via immunoSEQ multiplex PCR; TCRdb's table is partial and in-frame only. The table lists 200,000 to 250,000 clones, over 75% of them singletons. This sequence originates from a woman in her twenties or thirties who had been exposed to COVID-19. The V gene is TRBV21-1, the J gene TRBJ1-1; the table's D call, TRBD1, has no DNA check behind it. TRBV21-1 is described as a pseudogene. Sequenced material: PBMCs or T cells enriched from blood (not recorded which). The CDR3 loop is CASSKLGTAGVVFAQMNTEAFF. The CDR3 nucleotides read TGTGCCAGCAGCAAATTGGGGACAGCAGGGGTTGTTTTTGCACAAATGAACACTGAAGCTTTCTTT.